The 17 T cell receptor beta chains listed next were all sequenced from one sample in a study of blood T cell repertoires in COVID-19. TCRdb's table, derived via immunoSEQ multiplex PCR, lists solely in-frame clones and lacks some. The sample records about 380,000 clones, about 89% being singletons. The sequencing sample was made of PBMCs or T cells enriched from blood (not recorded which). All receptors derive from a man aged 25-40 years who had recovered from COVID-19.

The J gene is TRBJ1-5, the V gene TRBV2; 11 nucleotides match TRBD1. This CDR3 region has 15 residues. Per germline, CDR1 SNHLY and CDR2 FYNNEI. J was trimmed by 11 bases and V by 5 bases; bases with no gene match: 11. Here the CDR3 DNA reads TGTGCCAGCAGTTCCGGGACAGGGGGAGGAATTACCCAGCATTTT. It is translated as CASSSGTGGGITQHF. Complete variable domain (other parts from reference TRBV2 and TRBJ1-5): EPEVTQTPSHQVTQMGQEVILRCVPISNHLYFYWYRQILGQKVEFLVSFYNNEISEKSEIFDDQFSVERPDGSNFTLKIRSTKLEDSAMYFCASSSGTGGGITQHFGDGTRLSIL.

The CDR3 reads CASSQTGRKGELFF. The DNA for the CDR3 is TGTGCCAGCAGCCAAACAGGGAGAAAGGGGGAGCTGTTTTTT. The chain has TRBV3-1 (or the pseudogene TRBV3-2) and TRBJ2-2, with a weak D call TRBD1 (6 bases). The CDR3 sequence is 14 residues long. Trimming pared 2 bases from V and 8 bases from J, leaving 12 bases between. From germline, CDR1 is LGHDT and CDR2 YNNKEL (reference sequence).

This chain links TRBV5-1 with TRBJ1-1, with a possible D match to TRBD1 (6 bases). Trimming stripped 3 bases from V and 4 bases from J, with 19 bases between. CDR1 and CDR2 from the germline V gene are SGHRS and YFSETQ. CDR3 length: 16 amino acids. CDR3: CASSSHLLGGGTEAFF. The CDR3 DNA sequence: TGCGCCAGCAGCTCTCATTTACTGGGAGGGGGCACTGAAGCTTTCTTT.

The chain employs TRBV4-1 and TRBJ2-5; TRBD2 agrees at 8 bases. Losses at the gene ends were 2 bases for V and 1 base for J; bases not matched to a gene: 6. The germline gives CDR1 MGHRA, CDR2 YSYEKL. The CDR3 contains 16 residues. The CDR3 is CASSQTWAGGQETQYF. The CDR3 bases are TGCGCCAGCAGCCAAACATGGGCGGGGGGCCAAGAGACCCAGTACTTC.

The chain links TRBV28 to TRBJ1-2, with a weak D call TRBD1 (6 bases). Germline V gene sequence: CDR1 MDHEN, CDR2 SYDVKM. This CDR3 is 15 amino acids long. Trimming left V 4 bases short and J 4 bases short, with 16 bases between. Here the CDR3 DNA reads TGTGCCAGCAGTTGGGTCGGGGGGGCCTTCTATGGCTACACCTTC. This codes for CASSWVGGAFYGYTF.

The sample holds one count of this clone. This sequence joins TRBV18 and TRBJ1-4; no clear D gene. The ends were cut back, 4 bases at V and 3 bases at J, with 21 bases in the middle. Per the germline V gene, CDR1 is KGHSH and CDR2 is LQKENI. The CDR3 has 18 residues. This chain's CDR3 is CASSLYDYSGSANEKLFF. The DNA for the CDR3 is TGTGCCAGCTCACTTTATGACTATTCCGGGTCAGCTAATGAAAAACTGTTTTTT.

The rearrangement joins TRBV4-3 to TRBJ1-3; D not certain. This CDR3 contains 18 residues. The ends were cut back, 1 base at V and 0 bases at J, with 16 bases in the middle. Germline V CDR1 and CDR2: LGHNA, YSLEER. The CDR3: CASSQAFTGSHSGNTIYF. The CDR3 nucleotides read TGCGCCAGCAGCCAAGCTTTTACCGGTTCCCACTCTGGAAACACCATATATTTT.

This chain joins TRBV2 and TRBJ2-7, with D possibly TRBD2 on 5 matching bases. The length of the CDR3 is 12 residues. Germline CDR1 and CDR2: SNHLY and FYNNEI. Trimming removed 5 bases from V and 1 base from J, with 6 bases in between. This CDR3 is CASSSGSYEQYF. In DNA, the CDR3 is TGTGCCAGCAGTTCGGGGTCCTACGAGCAGTACTTC.

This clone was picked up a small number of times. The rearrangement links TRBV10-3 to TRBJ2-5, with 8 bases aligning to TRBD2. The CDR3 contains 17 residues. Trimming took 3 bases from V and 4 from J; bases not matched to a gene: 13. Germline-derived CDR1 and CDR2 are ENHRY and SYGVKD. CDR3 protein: CAISDLRGEASPETQYF. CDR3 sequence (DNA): TGTGCCATCAGTGATTTGCGGGGGGAAGCTTCGCCAGAGACCCAGTACTTC.

This chain's CDR3 is CASSLDGPTDTQYF. The DNA of the CDR3 is TGTGCCAGCAGCTTAGATGGCCCCACAGATACGCAGTATTTT. V is TRBV11-2 and J is TRBJ2-3; no clear D gene. Germline lookup yields CDR1 SGHAT and CDR2 FQNNGV. Trimming took 0 bases from V and 2 from J, leaving 6 bases between them. The CDR3 has 14 amino acids.

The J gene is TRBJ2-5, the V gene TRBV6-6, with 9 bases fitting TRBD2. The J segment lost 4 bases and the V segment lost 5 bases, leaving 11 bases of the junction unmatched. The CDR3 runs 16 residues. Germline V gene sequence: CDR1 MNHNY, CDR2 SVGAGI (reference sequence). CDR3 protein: CASSDFGRGGRETQYF. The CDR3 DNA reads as TGTGCCAGCAGTGACTTCGGGCGGGGGGGCCGAGAGACCCAGTACTTC.

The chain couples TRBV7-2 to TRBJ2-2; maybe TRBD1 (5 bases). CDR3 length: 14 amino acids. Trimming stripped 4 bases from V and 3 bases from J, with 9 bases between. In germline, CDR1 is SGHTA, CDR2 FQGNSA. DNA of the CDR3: TGTGCCAGCAGCTCGACAGAGTACACCGGGGAGCTGTTTTTT. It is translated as CASSSTEYTGELFF.

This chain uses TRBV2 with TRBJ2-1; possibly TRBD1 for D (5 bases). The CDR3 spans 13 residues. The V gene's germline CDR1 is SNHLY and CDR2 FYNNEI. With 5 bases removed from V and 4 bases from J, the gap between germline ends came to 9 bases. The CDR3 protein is CASSYRQYNEQFF. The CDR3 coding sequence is TGTGCCAGCAGTTATCGACAGTACAATGAGCAGTTCTTC.

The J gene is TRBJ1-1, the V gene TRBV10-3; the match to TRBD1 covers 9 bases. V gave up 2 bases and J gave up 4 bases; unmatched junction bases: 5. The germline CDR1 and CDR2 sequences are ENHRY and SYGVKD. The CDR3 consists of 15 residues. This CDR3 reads CAISETGGVGTEAFF. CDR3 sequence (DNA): TGTGCCATCAGTGAGACAGGGGGCGTTGGCACTGAAGCTTTCTTT.

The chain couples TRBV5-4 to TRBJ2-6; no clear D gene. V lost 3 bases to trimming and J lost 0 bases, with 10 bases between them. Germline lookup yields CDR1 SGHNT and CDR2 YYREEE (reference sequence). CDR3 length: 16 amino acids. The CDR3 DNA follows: TGTGCCAGCAGCTCGGTGATGTCCTCTGGGGCCAACGTCCTGACTTTC. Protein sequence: CASSSVMSSGANVLTF.

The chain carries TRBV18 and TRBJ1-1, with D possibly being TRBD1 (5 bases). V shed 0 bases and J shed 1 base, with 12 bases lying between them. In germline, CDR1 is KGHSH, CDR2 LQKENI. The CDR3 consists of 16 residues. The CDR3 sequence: CASSPPMRDPNTEAFF. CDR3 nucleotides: TGTGCCAGCTCACCACCGATGCGGGACCCGAACACTGAAGCTTTCTTT.

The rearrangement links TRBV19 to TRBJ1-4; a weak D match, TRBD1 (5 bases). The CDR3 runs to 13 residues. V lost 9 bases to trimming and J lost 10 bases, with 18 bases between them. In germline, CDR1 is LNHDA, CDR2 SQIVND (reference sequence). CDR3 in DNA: TGTGCCAGCGCCCCCCGAGAGCAGGGAAAACTGTTTTTT. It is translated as CASAPREQGKLFF. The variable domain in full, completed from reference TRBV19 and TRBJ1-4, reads DGGITQSPKYLFRKEGQNVTLSCEQNLNHDAMYWYRQDPGQGLRLIYYSQIVNDFQKGDIAEGYSVSREKKESFPLTVTSAQKNPTAFYLCASAPREQGKLFFGSGTQLSVL.